This T cell receptor (beta chain) was found in a study of fetal regulatory T cell absence and autoimmunity. Study-wide points: Some top pancreas TCR clones were over 100-fold enriched versus cord blood.

Germline lookup yields CDR1 ENHRY and CDR2 SYGVKD. This CDR3 has 17 amino acids. The ends lost 0 bases at V and 0 bases at J; junction bases unmatched: 6. About this clone: No antigen is known for it.

Sequenced by immunoSEQ multiplex PCR; TCRdb stores in-frame clones only, minus some. The sample includes about 95,000 clones, 55% to 75% of them seen just once. This TCR was sampled from a male donor with IPEX syndrome. Sequencing input: pancreas tissue. J is TRBJ2-3 and V is TRBV10-3; 7 bases line up with TRBD2. The CDR3 spells CAISESHAGVSTDTQYF. CDR3 coding DNA: TGTGCCATCAGTGAGTCTCATGCGGGAGTTAGCACAGATACGCAGTATTTT.